Reported below is one T cell receptor beta chain. Its antigen is not identified. This record belongs to a study of identical twins. TCRdb recomputed calls from the 5' RACE reads with MiXCR, one row per CDR3 protein. The table has about 1.7 million distinct CDR3 sequences, less than 35% seen once. Germline V gives CDR1 LGHDT, CDR2 YNNKEL (reference sequence). CDR3 length equals 14 residues. V lost 7 bases, J lost 1 base, and 11 bases lay in between. Regarding the study as a whole: Cross-sectional statistics, not tracking of the same donors, supported the conclusions.

The sequence derives from a newborn girl in good health. This chain joins TRBV3-1 and TRBJ1-5; D is perhaps TRBD1 (6 bases). What was sequenced was cord blood. DNA of the CDR3: TGTGCCAGCACGATGAGGGGGAGCAATCAGCCCCAGCATTTT. Translated: CASTMRGSNQPQHF.